Following are 18 T cell receptor beta chains from one sample sequenced in a study of blood T cell repertoires in COVID-19 (dated by TCRdb to 2018 to 2020). The library was prepared using the immunoSEQ multiplex PCR assay. Imported from immuneACCESS, the table was reduced by TCRdb to in-frame sequences with V and J called. These copies leave out some clones; in studies compared against another copy, an unresolved V gene accounts for under half, and the cause of the remainder is not known. The sample contains roughly 180,000 clones, 75% to 90% of them found a single time. 6.5% to 9% of the sample lies in the top ten. Input material: peripheral blood. These receptor sequences come from an older woman with acute or convalescent COVID-19.

In this sample, this clone turned up a few times. This chain links TRBV4-1 with TRBJ2-3; D ambiguous. The CDR3 is 16 residues long. Germline V gives CDR1 MGHRA, CDR2 YSYEKL. The V and J ends lost 2 bases and 2 bases respectively, with 14 bases between them. DNA for the CDR3: TGCGCCAGCAGCCAAACTGGTAACGGTCTCACAGATACGCAGTATTTT. Translating it yields CASSQTGNGLTDTQYF.

Comments on this clone: The same CDR3 is also encoded by other DNA sequences in this sample. The CDR3 sequence: CASSLGGADTQYF. The CDR3 DNA is TGTGCCAGCAGTTTGGGAGGGGCTGACACGCAGTATTTT. The chain is built from TRBV28 and TRBJ2-3; 7 positions match TRBD2. The V and J ends lost 3 bases and 9 bases, in that order; junction bases with no gene match: 6. The length of the CDR3 is 13 residues. Germline V CDR1 and CDR2: MDHEN, SYDVKM.

The chain uses TRBV9 and TRBJ2-2, with 10 nucleotides matching TRBD1. Germline-derived CDR1 and CDR2 are SGDLS and YYNGEE. The ends lost 0 bases at V and 5 bases at J; junction bases unmatched: 1. The CDR3 consists of 15 residues. The CDR3 reads CASSVGQGATGELFF. For the CDR3, the DNA is TGTGCCAGCAGCGTAGGACAGGGGGCGACCGGGGAGCTGTTTTTT.

In DNA, the CDR3 is TGTGCCACCCGTCGCGGGGGGAACACTGAAGCTTTCTTT. Its protein product is CATRRGGNTEAFF. The V gene is TRBV15, the J gene TRBJ1-1, with D maybe TRBD1 (5 bases). Germline V lookup: CDR1 LNHNV, CDR2 YYDKDF (reference sequence). This CDR3 has 13 amino acids. V lost 8 bases, J lost 1 base, and 11 bases lay in between.

The rearrangement uses TRBV27 and TRBJ2-1; TRBD2 matches at 12 bases. CDR3 length: 17 amino acids. Per the germline V gene, CDR1 is MNHEY and CDR2 is SMNVEV (reference sequence). V lost 5 bases to trimming and J lost 0 bases; unmatched junction nucleotides: 5. The CDR3 loop reads CASSPMTSGSSYNEQFF. Written as DNA, the CDR3 is TGTGCCAGCAGTCCAATGACTAGCGGGAGCTCCTACAATGAGCAGTTCTTC.

V is TRBV6-1 and J is TRBJ1-1, with 7 bases fitting TRBD1. This CDR3 region has 14 residues. In germline, CDR1 is MNHNS, CDR2 SASEGT. Trimming took 2 bases from V and 1 from J; bases not matched to a gene: 1. CDR3 region: CASSERTGNTEAFF. CDR3 nucleotide sequence: TGTGCCAGCAGTGAACGGACAGGGAACACTGAAGCTTTCTTT.

V usage is TRBV18 and J usage is TRBJ1-5, with D uncertain. Trimming removed 1 base at V and 0 bases at J, with 7 bases between. The length of the CDR3 is 15 residues. Germline V gives CDR1 KGHSH, CDR2 LQKENI. The CDR3 loop is CASSPLGDSNQPQHF. CDR3 DNA: TGTGCCAGCTCACCACTCGGGGATAGCAATCAGCCCCAGCATTTT.

The chain employs TRBV4-1 and TRBJ2-7; 14 nucleotides align to TRBD2. Per the germline V gene, CDR1 is MGHRA and CDR2 is YSYEKL. V was clipped by 0 bases and J by 3 bases; unmatched bases: 10. This CDR3 comprises 19 residues. The CDR3 reads CASSQDAGNGTSGSYEQYV. CDR3 coding DNA: TGCGCCAGCAGCCAAGATGCTGGGAACGGGACTAGCGGGAGCTACGAGCAGTACGTC.

The genes are TRBV4-1 and TRBJ1-1; D not resolved. This CDR3 is 15 amino acids long. Trimming shortened V by 2 bases and J by 4 bases, and 14 bases separated the two germline ends. From germline, CDR1 is MGHRA and CDR2 YSYEKL. CDR3 DNA sequence: TGCGCCAGCAGCCAAATCCTCGAATCGGGCACTGAAGCTTTCTTT. Encoded protein: CASSQILESGTEAFF.

The V call is TRBV6-1, the J call TRBJ2-2, with D maybe TRBD2 (6 bases). Germline CDR1 reads MNHNS; CDR2 reads SASEGT. This CDR3 contains 14 residues. Trimming took off 3 bases at V and 4 bases at J, with 9 bases between the two ends. CDR3 coding DNA: TGTGCCAGCAGTGACCGGGACTCCACCGGGGAGCTGTTTTTT. Translated: CASSDRDSTGELFF.

This clone has only one observation. The V and J genes are TRBV3-1 (or the pseudogene TRBV3-2) and TRBJ2-7, with D perhaps matching TRBD1 (5 bases). The CDR3 is 13 residues long. Per the germline V gene, CDR1 is LGHDT and CDR2 is YNNKEL (reference sequence). V lost 1 base and J 3 bases, leaving 7 bases between the germline ends. CDR3 coding DNA: TGTGCCAGCAGCCAAGGACAGTACTACGAGCAGTACTTC. The encoded protein is CASSQGQYYEQYF.

The count of this clone is one. The chain employs TRBV12-5 and TRBJ2-2, with TRBD2 as a possible D gene (6 bases). CDR3 length equals 13 residues. The V gene's germline CDR1 is LGHNT and CDR2 FRNRAP. V was clipped by 6 bases and J by 4 bases, with 9 bases between them. DNA for the CDR3: TGTGCTAGTGGCGGACTAAGCACCGGGGAGCTGTTTTTT. Amino acids: CASGGLSTGELFF.

The DNA of the CDR3 is TGTGCCAGCAGCTTACCAGGGGCAACAAACACTGAAGCTTTCTTT. Protein: CASSLPGATNTEAFF. The rearrangement joins TRBV28 to TRBJ1-1, with D perhaps TRBD1 (6 bases). Germline V gene data show CDR1 as MDHEN and CDR2 as SYDVKM. Trimming stripped 6 bases from V and 2 bases from J, with 16 bases between. This CDR3 comprises 15 residues.

The V and J genes are TRBV6-5 and TRBJ1-4, with D possibly TRBD1 on 6 matching bases. The V gene's germline CDR1 is MNHEY and CDR2 SVGAGI. The CDR3 loop spans 15 amino acids. The germline V and J ends were trimmed by 2 bases and 8 bases, with 15 bases remaining between them. The CDR3, as DNA: TGTGCCAGCAGTTACGAACAGGGAGCCTTGGAAAAACTGTTTTTT. This sequence encodes CASSYEQGALEKLFF.

The V and J genes are TRBV5-1 and TRBJ2-5; possible D gene TRBD2, 5 bases. V was cut by 2 bases and J by 2 bases, with 7 bases left in between. The length of the CDR3 is 13 residues. CDR1 is SGHRS and CDR2 is YFSETQ in the germline V gene. In nucleotides, the CDR3 is TGCGCCAGCAGCTTCGGGGTTCAAGAGACCCAGTACTTC. This sequence encodes CASSFGVQETQYF.

The chain links TRBV3-1 (or the pseudogene TRBV3-2) to TRBJ2-7, with D possibly being TRBD1 (5 bases). The CDR3 covers 14 residues. The V gene lost 1 base and the J gene lost 5 bases, with 12 bases spanning the gap. CDR1 and CDR2 (germline): LGHDT, YNNKEL (reference sequence). CDR3 region: CASSQAGNVNEQYV. Here the CDR3 DNA reads TGTGCCAGCAGCCAAGCAGGGAATGTAAACGAGCAGTACGTC.

The chain's CDR3 is CASSSPRTEDEKLFF. The DNA for the CDR3 is TGTGCCAGCAGCTCCCCGAGGACAGAGGATGAAAAACTGTTTTTT. J is TRBJ1-4 and V is TRBV5-4, with D perhaps TRBD1 (6 bases). The CDR3 is 15 residues long. CDR1 SGHNT and CDR2 YYREEE come from the germline V gene (reference sequence). V lost 3 bases and J lost 6, with 15 bases in between. The full variable domain, its missing parts supplied by reference TRBV5-4 and TRBJ1-4, is ETGVTQSPTHLIKTRGQQVTLRCSSQSGHNTVSWYQQALGQGPQFIFQYYREEENGRGNFPPRFSGLQFPNYSSELNVNALELDDSALYLCASSSPRTEDEKLFFGSGTQLSVL.

This chain links TRBV7-8 with TRBJ1-4, with D perhaps matching TRBD1 (5 bases). Germline assignment: CDR1 SGHVS and CDR2 FQNEAQ. Trimming pared 5 bases from V and 0 bases from J, leaving 16 bases between. This CDR3 has 17 amino acids. CDR3 loop: CASSLEGGGATNEKLFF. The CDR3 coding sequence is TGTGCCAGCAGCCTCGAGGGAGGAGGGGCAACTAATGAAAAACTGTTTTTT.